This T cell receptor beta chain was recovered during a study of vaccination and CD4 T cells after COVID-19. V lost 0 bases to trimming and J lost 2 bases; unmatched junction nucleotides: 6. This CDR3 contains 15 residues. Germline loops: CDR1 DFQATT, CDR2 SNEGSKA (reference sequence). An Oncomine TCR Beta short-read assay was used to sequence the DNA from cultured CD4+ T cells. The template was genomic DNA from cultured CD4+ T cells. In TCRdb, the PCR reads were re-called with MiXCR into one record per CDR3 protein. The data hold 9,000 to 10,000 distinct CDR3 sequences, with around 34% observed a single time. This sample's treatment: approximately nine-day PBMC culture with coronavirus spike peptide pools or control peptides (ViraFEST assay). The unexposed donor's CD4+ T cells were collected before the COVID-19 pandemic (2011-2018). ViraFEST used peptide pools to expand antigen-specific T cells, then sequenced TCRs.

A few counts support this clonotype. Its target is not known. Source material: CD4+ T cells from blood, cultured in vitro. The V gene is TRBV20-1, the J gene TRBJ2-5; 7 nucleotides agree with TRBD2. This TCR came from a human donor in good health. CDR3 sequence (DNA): TGCAGTGCTAGAGATATGGCTAGCGGACAAGAGACCCAGTACTTC. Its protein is CSARDMASGQETQYF.